The 23 T cell receptor beta chains in this list originate from one sample, sequenced in a study of T cells in Graves' hyperthyroidism and ophthalmopathy. Authors of the study amplified TCR beta CDR3 regions from RNA transcripts. A first-round RT-PCR of the TCR CDR3 used the HTBI primer set. TCRdb re-analysed the multiplex PCR reads in MiXCR, keeping a single row per CDR3 protein. The sample carries 500,000 to 600,000 distinct CDR3 sequences, 46% recorded once. Sequenced material: peripheral blood or thyroid tissue (not recorded which). Receptors originate from an adult woman with Graves' disease, either hyperthyroidism or ophthalmopathy (not recorded which).

The V and J genes are TRBV7-2 and TRBJ1-5, with D unresolved. Germline CDR1 is SGHTA and CDR2 is FQGNSA. V lost 6 bases, J lost 7 bases, and 13 bases lay in between. The CDR3 extends over 13 amino acids. This CDR3 reads CASSVLFWQPQHF. The CDR3 DNA is TGTGCCAGCAGTGTTTTGTTCTGGCAGCCCCAGCATTTT.

This clonotype was found many times. V is TRBV9 and J is TRBJ2-5; no clear D. V lost 0 bases to trimming and J lost 2 bases, with 5 bases between them. In germline, CDR1 is SGDLS, CDR2 YYNGEE. The CDR3 runs 13 residues. The CDR3 coding sequence is TGTGCCAGCAGCGTAGGGGTTCAAGAGACCCAGTACTTC. Protein product: CASSVGVQETQYF.

V is TRBV7-9 and J is TRBJ2-7; no definite D call. There are 10 residues in the CDR3. The germline V and J ends were trimmed by 10 bases and 6 bases, with 10 bases remaining between them. Germline V CDR1 and CDR2: SEHNR, FQNEAQ (reference sequence). CDR3 DNA: TGTGCCACCTCGGCCGGCGAGCAGTACTTC. Translated: CATSAGEQYF. Filled out from reference TRBV7-9 and TRBJ2-7, the complete variable domain reads DTGVSQNPRHKITKRGQNVTFRCDPISEHNRLYWYRQTLGQGPEFLTYFQNEAQLEKSRLLSDRFSAERPKGSFSTLEIQRTEQGDSAMYLCATSAGEQYFGPGTRLTVT.

This clonotype was recorded at least ten times. This sequence joins TRBV2 and TRBJ1-5, with TRBD1 matching 7 bases. V lost 8 bases, J lost 5 bases, and 6 bases stayed unmatched. The CDR3 length is 13 residues. Germline CDR1 reads SNHLY; CDR2 reads FYNNEI. The CDR3 DNA sequence: TGTGCCAGCCGGGGGCAGGGGGATCAGCCCCAGCATTTT. Its translation is CASRGQGDQPQHF.

This rearrangement joins TRBV7-9 to TRBJ1-5; no clear D. Germline V gene data show CDR1 as SEHNR and CDR2 as FQNEAQ (reference sequence). This CDR3 region has 15 residues. V was shortened by 4 bases and J by 4 bases, with 14 bases between the two germline ends. Here the CDR3 DNA reads TGTGCCAGCAGCTCAACCGGCCATCCAAATCAGCCCCAGCATTTT. Amino acids: CASSSTGHPNQPQHF.

As DNA, the CDR3 is TGTGCCAGCAGTCCTCCGAGGGGTAACTCTGAAGCTTTCTTT. The encoded protein is CASSPPRGNSEAFF. The genes are TRBV7-9 and TRBJ1-1; D is possibly TRBD1 (5 bases). The length of the CDR3 is 14 residues. V lost 6 bases and J lost 6, with 17 bases in between. The germline gives CDR1 SEHNR, CDR2 FQNEAQ (reference sequence).

The chain combines TRBV7-3 with TRBJ2-7, with 10 bases identical to TRBD2. The CDR3 contains 15 residues. Germline values: CDR1 SGHTA, CDR2 FQGTGA. J gave up 3 bases and V 0 bases, and 2 bases lay outside the gene matches. The DNA of the CDR3 is TGTGCCAGCAGCTTAACGACTAGCGGGTACTACGAGCAGTACTTC. Translation: CASSLTTSGYYEQYF.

The chain combines TRBV20-1 with TRBJ2-7, with 7 bases fitting TRBD1. V trimming: 5 bases; J trimming: 2 bases; junction bases outside the gene matches: 6. The CDR3 has 13 residues. CDR1 and CDR2 from the germline V gene are DFQATT and SNEGSKA (reference sequence). The CDR3 protein is CSARRDRTYEQYF. The CDR3 DNA reads as TGCAGTGCTCGCCGGGACAGAACCTACGAGCAGTACTTC.

This clonotype is a singleton in its sample. This chain links TRBV20-1 with TRBJ1-2, with TRBD1 as a possible D gene (6 bases). Trimming took 5 bases from V and 6 from J, leaving 25 bases between them. The CDR3 spans 16 residues. The germline V gene encodes CDR1 DFQATT and CDR2 SNEGSKA (reference sequence). The CDR3 bases are TGCAGTGCTTATCTCAGGGACACTTCCGGGGACGATGGCTACACCTTC. This gives the protein CSAYLRDTSGDDGYTF.

The chain is built from TRBV2 and TRBJ1-6; 8 bases fit TRBD1. There are 15 residues in the CDR3. Germline-derived CDR1 and CDR2 are SNHLY and FYNNEI. V lost 5 bases to trimming and J lost 10 bases; unmatched junction nucleotides: 10. The CDR3 DNA reads as TGTGCCAGCAGTTTTCCGGGACAGGTGGAGTCACCCCTCCACTTT. This encodes CASSFPGQVESPLHF.

In this sample, this clonotype turned up many times. This chain links TRBV20-1 with TRBJ2-7; no firm D call. The CDR3 length is 14 residues. The germline gives CDR1 DFQATT, CDR2 SNEGSKA (reference sequence). The germline V and J ends were trimmed by 0 bases and 4 bases, with 13 bases remaining between them. CDR3 protein: CSAREPNFLYEQYF. DNA of the CDR3: TGCAGTGCTAGAGAACCCAACTTTTTATACGAGCAGTACTTC.

This clonotype has only a few counts. The genes are TRBV29-1 and TRBJ2-7; D perhaps matches TRBD1 (6 bases). Germline V CDR1 and CDR2: SQVTM, ANQGSEA. V was cut by 4 bases and J by 4 bases, with 17 bases left in between. The CDR3 totals 14 residues. The CDR3 region is CSVAQGRQTYEQYF. The CDR3 DNA sequence: TGCAGCGTTGCACAGGGAAGGCAAACATACGAGCAGTACTTC.

This clonotype came up once. V usage is TRBV7-2 and J usage is TRBJ2-7; the match to TRBD2 covers 8 bases. Germline V gene data show CDR1 as SGHTA and CDR2 as FQGNSA. V was clipped by 1 base and J by 3 bases; unmatched bases: 5. This CDR3 comprises 15 residues. The CDR3 coding sequence is TGTGCCAGCAGCTTAGTCGGGGGGGTAGTCTACGAGCAGTACTTC. Its protein is CASSLVGGVVYEQYF. The entire variable domain, with the rest obtained from reference TRBV7-2 and TRBJ2-7, is as follows: GAGVSQSPSNKVTEKGKDVELRCDPISGHTALYWYRQSLGQGLEFLIYFQGNSAPDKSGLPSDRFSAERTGGSVSTLTIQRTQQEDSAVYLCASSLVGGVVYEQYFGPGTRLTVT.

This clonotype was seen at least ten times. The gene calls are TRBV9 and TRBJ2-2; possible D gene TRBD2, 6 bases. Trimming removed 0 bases from V and 1 base from J, with 10 bases in between. Germline V gene data show CDR1 as SGDLS and CDR2 as YYNGEE. The CDR3 contains 16 residues. CDR3 coding DNA: TGTGCCAGCAGCGTAGTCGGGCGGGGGAACACCGGGGAGCTGTTTTTT. As protein: CASSVVGRGNTGELFF.

At least ten counts were recorded for this clonotype. V and J are TRBV20-1 and TRBJ1-2, with D perhaps TRBD1 (5 bases). In germline, CDR1 is DFQATT, CDR2 SNEGSKA (reference sequence). Between the trimmed V and J ends, which lost 6 bases and 4 bases, there was a span of 9 bases. The CDR3 is made up of 11 amino acids. The CDR3 spells CSADDSYGYTF. The CDR3 DNA sequence: TGCAGTGCCGACGACAGCTATGGCTACACCTTC.

The table lists this clonotype with many counts. The genes are TRBV10-2 and TRBJ2-7, with unresolved D. V was trimmed by 10 bases and J by 7 bases, leaving 20 bases between them. Germline CDR1 WSHSY, CDR2 SAAADI. The CDR3 consists of 13 residues. CDR3 protein: CATTVGLAREQYF. The CDR3 DNA sequence: TGCGCCACCACGGTAGGGTTGGCGAGGGAGCAGTACTTC.

This clonotype was seen a few times. The chain is built from TRBV7-3 and TRBJ2-1; D perhaps matches TRBD2 (6 bases). The CDR3 sequence is 16 residues long. Germline CDR1 reads SGHTA; CDR2 reads FQGTGA. Trimming cost V 5 bases and J 4 bases, with 18 bases left between them. CDR3 sequence reads: CASSLRGSGLYNEQFF. CDR3 in DNA: TGTGCCAGCAGCCTCCGAGGTAGCGGCCTGTACAATGAGCAGTTCTTC.

This chain connects TRBV24-1 to TRBJ2-2; TRBD1 matches 7 bases. The CDR3 sequence is 14 residues long. V was clipped by 6 bases and J by 5 bases; unmatched bases: 5. Per the germline V gene, CDR1 is KGHDR and CDR2 is SFDVKD. Here the CDR3 reads CATSRDSLTGELFF. CDR3 nucleotides: TGTGCCACCAGTCGGGACAGCTTAACCGGGGAGCTGTTTTTT.

This clonotype was counted once. V and J are TRBV29-1 and TRBJ2-7; 9 bases are a match to TRBD1. This CDR3 is built from 14 residues. From germline, CDR1 is SQVTM and CDR2 ANQGSEA. V lost 5 bases and J lost 7; bases outside the gene matches: 12. CDR3 protein: CSVSPGTGLGEQYF. The CDR3 region has the DNA TGCAGCGTTTCCCCCGGGACAGGGCTTGGGGAGCAGTACTTC.

Only a few counts were recorded for this clonotype. This rearrangement joins TRBV20-1 to TRBJ2-7; 10 bases agree with TRBD2. The J call is doubtful: the DNA matches TRBJ2-5 better. There are 13 residues in the CDR3. CDR1 is DFQATT and CDR2 is SNEGSKA in the germline V gene (reference sequence). The CDR3 is CSARGLAMETQYF. CDR3 in DNA: TGCAGTGCTAGGGGACTAGCGATGGAGACCCAGTACTTC.

J is TRBJ2-6 and V is TRBV4-2; D is ambiguous. Trimming removed 6 bases at V and 0 bases at J, with 12 bases between. Germline-derived CDR1 and CDR2 are LGHNA and YNFKEQ. The length of the CDR3 is 16 residues. The CDR3 coding sequence is TGTGCCAGCAGTTACTCCGGGTCCTCTGGGGCCAACGTCCTGACTTTC. Translating gives CASSYSGSSGANVLTF.

V usage is TRBV11-2 and J usage is TRBJ2-7; the D gene is possibly TRBD2 (5 bases). Germline V gene data show CDR1 as SGHAT and CDR2 as FQNNGV. Trimming took 2 bases from V and 6 from J, leaving 23 bases between them. The CDR3 sequence is 17 residues long. In DNA form, the CDR3 reads TGTGCCAGCAGCTTAAACGTCCCCACTACGGTTCGGGGCGAGCAGTACTTC. Protein: CASSLNVPTTVRGEQYF.

The chain links TRBV6-1 to TRBJ2-5; 7 nucleotides match TRBD1. V was pared by 10 bases and J by 4 bases, with 6 bases of the junction left unmatched. CDR1 is MNHNS and CDR2 is SASEGT in the germline V gene. The CDR3 is 12 residues long. CDR3 region: CAMGTGVETQYF. In DNA form, the CDR3 reads TGTGCCATGGGCACAGGGGTAGAGACCCAGTACTTC.